Listed below are T cell receptor beta chains from one sample, sequenced in a study of blood T cell repertoires in COVID-19. Sequencing used immunoSEQ multiplex PCR; TCRdb keeps in-frame clones, though not all of them. The sample has about 80,000 clones; around 84% are singletons. The sequenced sample was peripheral blood. These TCRs come from a man in his fifties or sixties with acute or convalescent COVID-19. The CDR3 runs from the conserved cysteine through the conserved F or W.

V gene	J gene	CDR3 protein
TRBV5-1	TRBJ2-3	CASSSQGTISTNTQYF
TRBV5-6	TRBJ1-4	CASSYSGGAREKLFF
TRBV19	TRBJ2-1	CASSRGQRNNEQFF
TRBV7-9	TRBJ2-7	CASIPPGTGGYEQYF
TRBV29-1	TRBJ2-2	CSVEGSNTGELFF
TRBV28	TRBJ1-5	CASRRQGYSNQPQHF
TRBV18	TRBJ1-6	CASSPAGPLNSPLHF
TRBV6-5	TRBJ2-7	CASARQGGYEQYF
TRBV10-3	TRBJ1-5	CAISETENQPQHF
TRBV5-1	TRBJ2-7	CASSLSTTGGEQYF
TRBV2	TRBJ2-7	CASSRHTTSYEQYF